The 17 T cell receptor beta chains below all came from one sample that was sequenced in a study of T-cell memory formation after mild COVID-19 (dated by TCRdb to about 2021). The library was made by 5' RACE. The sample was run on an Illumina NovaSeq 6000. The public reads were reprocessed in TCRdb via fastp at Q25 and MiXCR, keeping in-frame beta chains. All rows with the same CDR3 protein become a single entry with the most common DNA and genes. In all, the sample holds 13,000 to 15,000 distinct CDR3 sequences, and around 21% of those were seen once. The top ten clonotypes cover around three fifths of the sample. Sequencing used PBMCs or a T cell subset sorted from them (not recorded which). These receptors were obtained from a man between 18 and 35 years old who had mild COVID-19 (a few samples of this study predate the infection). The sample titles of this study are shuffled in the database, so cell type and time point are left out; the donor was told from shared clones.

The chain carries TRBV10-3 and TRBJ2-2, with TRBD1 matching 12 bases. The CDR3 extends over 17 amino acids. Trimming at V came to 6 bases and at J to 5 bases, leaving 10 bases not matched to a gene. Looked up from germline, CDR1 is ENHRY and CDR2 is SYGVKD. CDR3 region: CAIRPHRDRGQTGELFF. The CDR3 region has the DNA TGTGCCATCAGGCCACATCGGGACAGGGGGCAAACCGGGGAGCTGTTTTTT.

This clonotype came up many times. The rearrangement joins TRBV10-3 to TRBJ2-5; tentatively, D is TRBD2 (6 bases). Trimming left V 8 bases short and J 6 bases short, with 19 bases between. Germline V CDR1 and CDR2: ENHRY, SYGVKD. This CDR3 is 14 amino acids long. The CDR3 spells CAIAGIGQSKTQYF. The CDR3 bases are TGTGCCATCGCGGGGATAGGGCAGTCAAAGACCCAGTACTTC.

A few counts support this clonotype. The rearrangement uses TRBV6-2 or TRBV6-3 and TRBJ1-2; TRBD1 agrees at 10 bases. The J segment lost 5 bases and the V segment lost 2 bases, leaving 14 bases of the junction unmatched. This CDR3 has 18 residues. The germline V gene encodes CDR1 MNHEY and CDR2 SVGEGT. The CDR3 DNA follows: TGTGCCAGCAGTTACAACCGGGACAGGGGTAACCCCCCATATGGCTACACCTTC. Encoded protein: CASSYNRDRGNPPYGYTF.

Ten or more counts support this clonotype. J is TRBJ2-2 and V is TRBV6-6, with D maybe TRBD2 (5 bases). With 6 bases removed from V and 3 bases from J, the gap between germline ends came to 11 bases. Germline V CDR1 and CDR2: MNHNY, SVGAGI (reference sequence). This CDR3 is built from 14 residues. CDR3 sequence (DNA): TGTGCCAGCAGCCATGGAGGATACACCGGGGAGCTGTTTTTT. It yields the protein CASSHGGYTGELFF.

In its sample, this clonotype was seen a few times. This rearrangement joins TRBV20-1 to TRBJ1-2, with D possibly matching TRBD1 (5 bases). Trimming took off 6 bases at V and 4 bases at J, with 15 bases between the two ends. This CDR3 is built from 13 residues. Germline-derived CDR1 and CDR2 are DFQATT and SNEGSKA (reference sequence). Written as DNA, the CDR3 is TGCAGTGCCCGCCCAGGGCCCGGCTATGGCTACACCTTC. Translated, it gives CSARPGPGYGYTF.

V and J are TRBV7-2 and TRBJ2-7, with TRBD1 matching over 9 bases. This CDR3 has 14 residues. V shed 5 bases, J shed 2 bases, and the junction held 4 bases outside the gene matches. Germline V gives CDR1 SGHTA, CDR2 FQGNSA. DNA for the CDR3: TGTGCCAGCAGCACGCGACAGGGGGCCTACGAGCAGTACTTC. This translates into CASSTRQGAYEQYF.

V gene TRBV29-1 combines with J gene TRBJ2-7; possible D gene TRBD1, 6 bases. Germline CDR1 is SQVTM and CDR2 is ANQGSEA. CDR3 size: 12 residues. The germline V and J ends were trimmed by 4 bases and 5 bases, with 12 bases remaining between them. The CDR3 here is CSVVVRGHEQYF. The CDR3 region has the DNA TGCAGCGTTGTAGTCAGGGGCCACGAGCAGTACTTC.

Of note for this clonotype: A much larger clone lies a single base off, so this may be a read error. CDR3 coding DNA: TGTGCCAGCACCCCGTACAGGGAGATCGAGCAGTACGTC. Translation gives CASTPYREIEQYV. The chain joins TRBV7-2 to TRBJ2-7, with D possibly being TRBD1 (6 bases). Germline V gene sequence: CDR1 SGHTA, CDR2 FQGNSA. V lost 7 bases to trimming and J lost 6 bases, with 16 bases between them. The CDR3 extends over 13 amino acids.

This clonotype was seen ten or more times. The rearrangement joins TRBV6-5 to TRBJ2-6; no clear D. V gave up 6 bases and J gave up 4 bases, with 13 bases separating them. In germline, CDR1 is MNHEY, CDR2 SVGAGI. CDR3 length equals 15 residues. The chain's CDR3 is CASSESGAGANVLTF. As DNA, the CDR3 is TGTGCCAGCAGCGAATCGGGTGCGGGGGCCAACGTCCTGACTTTC.

This clonotype was observed many times. This chain joins TRBV7-2 and TRBJ1-2, with a weak D call TRBD1 (5 bases). Germline V CDR1 and CDR2: SGHTA, FQGNSA. V was cut by 5 bases and J by 0 bases, with 10 bases left in between. The CDR3 loop spans 14 amino acids. CDR3 loop: CASSPQGANYGYTF. The CDR3 region has the DNA TGTGCCAGCAGCCCTCAGGGCGCTAACTATGGCTACACCTTC.

In its sample, this clonotype was seen many times. This chain uses TRBV6-5 with TRBJ2-1; D is unresolved. Germline V gene lookup returns CDR1 MNHEY and CDR2 SVGAGI. CDR3 length: 16 amino acids. With 6 bases removed from V and 6 bases from J, the gap between germline ends came to 21 bases. The CDR3 loop reads CASSSWRLGLSNEQFF. In DNA, the CDR3 is TGTGCCAGCAGCAGCTGGCGCCTGGGCCTCTCCAATGAGCAGTTCTTC.

This clonotype was seen a handful of times. J is TRBJ2-2 and V is TRBV5-4; 7 bases are a match to TRBD1. CDR1 and CDR2 (germline): SGHNT, YYREEE (reference sequence). The CDR3 consists of 15 residues. The V gene end was trimmed by 4 bases and the J gene end by 3 bases; junction bases not matched to a gene: 6. CDR3 in amino acids: CASSTTGWHTGELFF. CDR3 DNA sequence: TGTGCCAGCAGCACGACAGGGTGGCACACCGGGGAGCTGTTTTTT.

The chain has TRBV7-9 and TRBJ2-1, with no clear D. V dropped 1 base and J dropped 5 bases, with 3 bases sitting between them. The CDR3 extends over 12 amino acids. The germline V gene has CDR1 SEHNR and CDR2 FQNEAQ (reference sequence). CDR3 sequence: CASSLDHNEQFF. The CDR3 DNA reads as TGTGCCAGCAGCTTAGATCACAATGAGCAGTTCTTC.

This clonotype was seen repeatedly, ten times or more. V is TRBV6-5 and J is TRBJ1-2; D might be TRBD1 (5 bases). Looked up from germline, CDR1 is MNHEY and CDR2 is SVGAGI. Trimming stripped 8 bases from V and 1 base from J, with 14 bases between. The CDR3 runs to 14 residues. The CDR3 region is CASGEGWFNYGYTF. The CDR3 DNA is TGTGCCAGCGGGGAGGGGTGGTTTAACTATGGCTACACCTTC.

In this sample, this clonotype turned up many times. The J gene is TRBJ2-1, the V gene TRBV5-4, with TRBD2 as a possible D gene (5 bases). The CDR3 extends over 16 amino acids. Trimming took 0 bases from V and 2 from J, leaving 12 bases between them. Germline CDR1 and CDR2: SGHNT and YYREEE (reference sequence). The DNA of the CDR3 is TGTGCCAGCAGCTTGGCCTTGAGCGGTCCCTACAATGAGCAGTTCTTC. Translated: CASSLALSGPYNEQFF.

The chain links TRBV5-5 to TRBJ1-1; 7 positions agree with TRBD1. Germline trimming cut 3 bases from V and 1 base from J; bases unmatched to any gene: 3. The length of the CDR3 is 14 residues. Germline CDR1 SGHKS, CDR2 YYEKEE (reference sequence). The CDR3 spells CASSWGQQNTEAFF. The CDR3 nucleotides read TGTGCCAGCAGCTGGGGACAGCAGAACACTGAAGCTTTCTTT.

Within the sample, this clonotype is medium-sized. The rearrangement joins TRBV7-4 to TRBJ1-4; no reliable D call. V was trimmed by 4 bases and J by 13 bases, leaving 19 bases between them. CDR1 and CDR2 from the germline V gene are SGHVT and SQSDAQ. The CDR3 extends over 14 amino acids. CDR3 loop: CASSSQGGQARLFF. The CDR3 nucleotides read TGTGCCAGCAGCTCACAAGGCGGGCAAGCCAGACTGTTTTTT.